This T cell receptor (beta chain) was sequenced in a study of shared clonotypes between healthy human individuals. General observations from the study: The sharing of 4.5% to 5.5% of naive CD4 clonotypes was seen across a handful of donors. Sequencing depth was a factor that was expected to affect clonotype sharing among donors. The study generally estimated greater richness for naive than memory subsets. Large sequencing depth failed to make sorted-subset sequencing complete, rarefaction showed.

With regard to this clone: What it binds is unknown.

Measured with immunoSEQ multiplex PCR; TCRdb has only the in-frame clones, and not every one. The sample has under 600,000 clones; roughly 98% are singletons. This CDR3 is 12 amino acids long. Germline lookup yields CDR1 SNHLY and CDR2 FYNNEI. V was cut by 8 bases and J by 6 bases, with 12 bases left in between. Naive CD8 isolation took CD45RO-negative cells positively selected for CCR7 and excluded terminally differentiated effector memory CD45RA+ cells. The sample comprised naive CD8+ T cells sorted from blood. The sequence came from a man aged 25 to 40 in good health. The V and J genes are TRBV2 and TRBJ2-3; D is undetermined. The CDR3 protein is CASVGLGDTQYF. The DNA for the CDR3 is TGTGCCAGCGTCGGCCTCGGGGATACGCAGTATTTT.